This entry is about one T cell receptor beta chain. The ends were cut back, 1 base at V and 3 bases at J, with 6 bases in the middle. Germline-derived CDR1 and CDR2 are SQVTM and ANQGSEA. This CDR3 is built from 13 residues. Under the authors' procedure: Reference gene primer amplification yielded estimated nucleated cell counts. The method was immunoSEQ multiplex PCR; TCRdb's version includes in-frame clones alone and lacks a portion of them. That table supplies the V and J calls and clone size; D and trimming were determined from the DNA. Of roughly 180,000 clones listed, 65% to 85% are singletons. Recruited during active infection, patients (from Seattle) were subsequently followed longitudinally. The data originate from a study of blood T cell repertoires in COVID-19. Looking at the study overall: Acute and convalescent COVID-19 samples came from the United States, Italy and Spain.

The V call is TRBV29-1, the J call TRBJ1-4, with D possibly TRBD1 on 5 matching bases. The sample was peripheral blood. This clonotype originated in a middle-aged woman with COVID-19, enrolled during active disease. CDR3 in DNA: TGCAGCGTTGAAGGCAGGGCTAATGAAAAACTGTTTTTT. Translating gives CSVEGRANEKLFF. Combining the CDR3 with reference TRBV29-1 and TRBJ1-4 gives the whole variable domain SAVISQKPSRDICQRGTSLTIQCQVDSQVTMMFWYRQQPGQSLTLIATANQGSEATYESGFVIDKFPISRPNLTFSTLTVSNMSPEDSSIYLCSVEGRANEKLFFGSGTQLSVL.